This entry concerns a single T cell receptor (beta chain). What it binds is not known. Per germline, CDR1 SGHTA and CDR2 FQGNSA. Losses at the gene ends were 4 bases for V and 4 bases for J; bases not matched to a gene: 6. The CDR3 covers 14 residues. This entry belongs to a study of cytomegalovirus exposure and HLA in healthy donors. Researchers ran the PCR with 60 Vbeta and 13 Jbeta primers. Clones were sequenced by immunoSEQ multiplex PCR, and TCRdb holds only the in-frame ones, with some missing. In all, the sample yields roughly 58,000 clones. General study findings and limits: Most TCR sequences were rare, but some public TCRs occurred in many donors.

What was sequenced was PBMCs. The V call is TRBV7-2, the J call TRBJ1-1; 7 bases map to TRBD1. The source of this sequence is a woman aged 50 to 60 in good health and CMV-seropositive. Written as DNA, the CDR3 is TGTGCCAGCAGCTCCTGGGACAGCTTCACTGAAGCTTTCTTT. Its protein is CASSSWDSFTEAFF.